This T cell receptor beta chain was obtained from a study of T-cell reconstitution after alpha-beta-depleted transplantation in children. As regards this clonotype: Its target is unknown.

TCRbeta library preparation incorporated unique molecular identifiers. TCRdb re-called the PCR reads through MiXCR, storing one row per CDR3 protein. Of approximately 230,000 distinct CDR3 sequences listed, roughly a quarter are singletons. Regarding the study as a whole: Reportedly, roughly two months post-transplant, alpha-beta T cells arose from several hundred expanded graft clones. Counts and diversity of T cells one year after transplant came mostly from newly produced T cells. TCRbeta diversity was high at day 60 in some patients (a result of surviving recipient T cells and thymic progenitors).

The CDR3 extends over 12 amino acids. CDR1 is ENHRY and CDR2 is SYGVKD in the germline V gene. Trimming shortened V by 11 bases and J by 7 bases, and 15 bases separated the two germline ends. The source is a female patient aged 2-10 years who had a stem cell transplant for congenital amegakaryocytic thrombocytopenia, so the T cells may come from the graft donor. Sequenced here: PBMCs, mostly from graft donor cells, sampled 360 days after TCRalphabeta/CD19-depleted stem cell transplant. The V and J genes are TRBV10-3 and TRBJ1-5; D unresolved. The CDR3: CASYDPGQPQHF. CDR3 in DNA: TGTGCCTCCTATGACCCCGGGCAGCCCCAGCATTTT.